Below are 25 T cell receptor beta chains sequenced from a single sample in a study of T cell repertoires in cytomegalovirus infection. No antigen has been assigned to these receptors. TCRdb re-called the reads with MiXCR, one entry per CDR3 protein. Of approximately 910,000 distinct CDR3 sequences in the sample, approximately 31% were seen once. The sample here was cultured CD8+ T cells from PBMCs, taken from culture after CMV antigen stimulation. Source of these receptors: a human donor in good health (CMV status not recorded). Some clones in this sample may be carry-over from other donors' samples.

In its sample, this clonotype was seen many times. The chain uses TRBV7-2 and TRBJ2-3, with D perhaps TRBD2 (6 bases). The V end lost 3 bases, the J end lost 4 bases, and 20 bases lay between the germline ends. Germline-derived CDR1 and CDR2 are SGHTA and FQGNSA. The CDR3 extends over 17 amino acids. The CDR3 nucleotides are TGTGCCAGCAGCTTCCTACTAGCCGAAATTTTATCAGATACGCAGTATTTT. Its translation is CASSFLLAEILSDTQYF.

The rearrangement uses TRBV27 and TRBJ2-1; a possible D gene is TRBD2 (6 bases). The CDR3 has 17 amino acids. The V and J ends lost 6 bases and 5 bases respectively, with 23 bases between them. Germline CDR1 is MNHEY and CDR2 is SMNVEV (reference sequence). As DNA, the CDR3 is TGTGCCAGCAGGGAGGACTGGGTAGAGCGGGCTCACAATGAGCAGTTCTTC. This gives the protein CASREDWVERAHNEQFF.

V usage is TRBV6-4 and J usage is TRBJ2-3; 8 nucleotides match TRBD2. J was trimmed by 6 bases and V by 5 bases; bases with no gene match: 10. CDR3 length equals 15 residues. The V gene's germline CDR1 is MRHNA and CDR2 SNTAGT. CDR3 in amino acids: CASSPWTSPRDTQYF. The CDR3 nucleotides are TGTGCCAGCAGTCCTTGGACTAGCCCCCGGGATACGCAGTATTTT.

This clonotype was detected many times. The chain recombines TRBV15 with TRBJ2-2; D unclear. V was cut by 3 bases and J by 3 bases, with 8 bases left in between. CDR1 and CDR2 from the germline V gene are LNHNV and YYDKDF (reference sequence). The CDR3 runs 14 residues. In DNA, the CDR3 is TGTGCCACCAGCAGGGGTTTGGACACCGGGGAGCTGTTTTTT. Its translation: CATSRGLDTGELFF.

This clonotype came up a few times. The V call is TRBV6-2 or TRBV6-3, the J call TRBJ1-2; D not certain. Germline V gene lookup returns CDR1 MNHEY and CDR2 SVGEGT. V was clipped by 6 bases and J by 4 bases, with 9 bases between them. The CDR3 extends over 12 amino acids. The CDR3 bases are TGTGCCAGCAGACGCGAATCCTATGGCTACACCTTC. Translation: CASRRESYGYTF.

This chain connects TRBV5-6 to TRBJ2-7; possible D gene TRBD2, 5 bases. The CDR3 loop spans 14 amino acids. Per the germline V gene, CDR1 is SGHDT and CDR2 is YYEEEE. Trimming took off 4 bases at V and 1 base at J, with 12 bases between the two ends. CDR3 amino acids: CASSAWRASYEQYF. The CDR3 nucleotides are TGTGCCAGCAGCGCTTGGCGGGCGTCCTACGAGCAGTACTTC.

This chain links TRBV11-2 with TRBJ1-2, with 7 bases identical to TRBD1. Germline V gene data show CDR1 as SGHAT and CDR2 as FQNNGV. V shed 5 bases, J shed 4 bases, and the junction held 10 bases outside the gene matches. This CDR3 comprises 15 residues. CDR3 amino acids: CASSPGTVEAYGYTF. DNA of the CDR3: TGTGCCAGCAGCCCGGGGACAGTTGAGGCCTATGGCTACACCTTC.

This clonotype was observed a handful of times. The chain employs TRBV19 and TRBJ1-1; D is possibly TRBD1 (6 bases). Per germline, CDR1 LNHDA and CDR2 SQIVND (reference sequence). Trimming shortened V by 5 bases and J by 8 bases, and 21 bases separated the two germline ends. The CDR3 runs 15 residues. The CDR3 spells CASSAQGRAGQEAFF. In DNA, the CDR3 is TGTGCCAGTAGTGCACAGGGACGGGCCGGACAGGAAGCTTTCTTT.

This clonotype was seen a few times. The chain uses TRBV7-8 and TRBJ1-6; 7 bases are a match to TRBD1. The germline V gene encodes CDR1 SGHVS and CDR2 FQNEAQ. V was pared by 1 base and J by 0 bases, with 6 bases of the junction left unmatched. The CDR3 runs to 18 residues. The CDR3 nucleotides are TGTGCCAGCAGCTTAGACAGGGGACTTAGCTCCTATAATTCACCCCTCCACTTT. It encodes CASSLDRGLSSYNSPLHF.

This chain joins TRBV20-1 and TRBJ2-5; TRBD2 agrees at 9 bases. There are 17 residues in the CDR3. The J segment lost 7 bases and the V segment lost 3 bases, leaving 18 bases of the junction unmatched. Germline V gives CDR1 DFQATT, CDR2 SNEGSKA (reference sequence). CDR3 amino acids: CSASSVLAGAPRGTQYF. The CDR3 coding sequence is TGCAGTGCTAGTAGTGTGTTAGCGGGGGCCCCTCGGGGGACCCAGTACTTC.

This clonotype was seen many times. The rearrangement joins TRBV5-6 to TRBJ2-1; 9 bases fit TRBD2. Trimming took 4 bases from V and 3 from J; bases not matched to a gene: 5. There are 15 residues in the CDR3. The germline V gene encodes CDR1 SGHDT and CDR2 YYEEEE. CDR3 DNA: TGTGCCAGCAGCATTAGCGGGGGAAACTACAATGAGCAGTTCTTC. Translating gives CASSISGGNYNEQFF.

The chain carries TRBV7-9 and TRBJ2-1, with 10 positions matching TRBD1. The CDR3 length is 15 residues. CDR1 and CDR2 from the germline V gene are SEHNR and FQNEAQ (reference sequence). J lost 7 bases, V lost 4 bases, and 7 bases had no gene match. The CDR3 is CASSYDRGLMNEQFF. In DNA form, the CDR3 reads TGTGCCAGCAGCTATGACAGGGGGCTAATGAATGAGCAGTTCTTC.

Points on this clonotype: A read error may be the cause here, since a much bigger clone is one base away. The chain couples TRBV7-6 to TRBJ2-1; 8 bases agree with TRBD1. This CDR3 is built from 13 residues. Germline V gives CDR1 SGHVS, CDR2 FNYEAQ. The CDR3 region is CTSSLGQVNEQFF. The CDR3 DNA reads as TGTACCAGCAGCTTGGGACAGGTGAATGAGCAGTTCTTC.

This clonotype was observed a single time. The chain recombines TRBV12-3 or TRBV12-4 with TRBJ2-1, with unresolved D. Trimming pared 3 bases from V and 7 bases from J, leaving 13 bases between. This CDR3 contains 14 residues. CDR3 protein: CASSFIMVGNEQFF. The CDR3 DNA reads TGTGCCAGCAGTTTTATTATGGTAGGGAATGAGCAGTTCTTC.

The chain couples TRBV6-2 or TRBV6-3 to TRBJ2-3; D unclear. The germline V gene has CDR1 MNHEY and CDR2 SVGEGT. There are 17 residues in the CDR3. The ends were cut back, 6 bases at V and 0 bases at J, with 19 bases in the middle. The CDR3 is CASRLASSDPSTDTQYF. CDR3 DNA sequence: TGTGCCAGCAGACTCGCCTCCAGTGACCCTAGCACAGATACGCAGTATTTT.

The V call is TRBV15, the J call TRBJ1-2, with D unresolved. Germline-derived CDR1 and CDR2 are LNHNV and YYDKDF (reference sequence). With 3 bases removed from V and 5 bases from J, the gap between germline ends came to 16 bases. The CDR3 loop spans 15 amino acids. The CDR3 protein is CATSRDRYLGYGYTF. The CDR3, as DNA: TGTGCCACCAGCAGGGACCGATACCTGGGTTATGGCTACACCTTC.

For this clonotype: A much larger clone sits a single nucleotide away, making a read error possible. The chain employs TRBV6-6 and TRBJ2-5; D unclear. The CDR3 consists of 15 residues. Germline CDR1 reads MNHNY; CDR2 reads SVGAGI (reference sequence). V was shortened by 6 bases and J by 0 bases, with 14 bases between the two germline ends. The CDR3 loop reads CASSPFHNNQETQYF. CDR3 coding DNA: TGTGCCAGCAGCCCTTTCCACAACAACCAAGAGACCCAGTACTTC.

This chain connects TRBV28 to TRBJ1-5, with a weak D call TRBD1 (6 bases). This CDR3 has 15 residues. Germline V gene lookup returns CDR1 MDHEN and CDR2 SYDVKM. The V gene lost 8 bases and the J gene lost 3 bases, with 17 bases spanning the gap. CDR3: CASLLRTANNQPQHF. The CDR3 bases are TGTGCCAGCCTCCTACGGACAGCTAACAATCAGCCCCAGCATTTT.

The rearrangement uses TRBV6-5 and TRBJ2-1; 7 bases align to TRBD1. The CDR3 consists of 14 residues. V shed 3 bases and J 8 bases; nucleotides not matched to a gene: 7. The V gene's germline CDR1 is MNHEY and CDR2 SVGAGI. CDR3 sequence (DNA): TGTGCCAGCAGTTATACGACAGGGATCGATGAGCAGTTCTTC. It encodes CASSYTTGIDEQFF.

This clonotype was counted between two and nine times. This CDR3 is CASGLVLDRGLWTEAFF. CDR3 coding DNA: TGTGCTAGTGGTTTGGTATTAGACAGGGGGCTATGGACTGAAGCTTTCTTT. This chain joins TRBV12-5 and TRBJ1-1, with 10 bases lining up with TRBD1. The CDR3 length is 17 residues. In germline, CDR1 is LGHNT, CDR2 FRNRAP. Losses at the gene ends were 0 bases for V and 5 bases for J; bases not matched to a gene: 9.

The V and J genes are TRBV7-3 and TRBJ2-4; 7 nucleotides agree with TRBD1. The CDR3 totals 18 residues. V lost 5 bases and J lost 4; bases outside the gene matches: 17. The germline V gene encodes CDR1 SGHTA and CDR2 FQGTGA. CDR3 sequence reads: CASSPGRGDSRRKNIQYF. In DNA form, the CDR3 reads TGTGCCAGCAGCCCCGGCCGAGGGGACAGCCGTAGAAAAAACATTCAGTACTTC.

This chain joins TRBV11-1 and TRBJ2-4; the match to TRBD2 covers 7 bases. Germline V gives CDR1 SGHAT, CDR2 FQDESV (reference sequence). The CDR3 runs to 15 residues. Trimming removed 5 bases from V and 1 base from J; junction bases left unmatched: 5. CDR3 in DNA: TGTGCCAGCAGCCCGACTAGCAACGCCAAAAACATTCAGTACTTC. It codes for CASSPTSNAKNIQYF.

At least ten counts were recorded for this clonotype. In DNA form, the CDR3 reads TGTGCCAGCAGCCGCTCCAGGCGGGTTCCCACAGATACGCAGTATTTT. Protein: CASSRSRRVPTDTQYF. The chain couples TRBV7-6 to TRBJ2-3; tentatively, D is TRBD2 (5 bases). This CDR3 is 16 amino acids long. Trimming pared 5 bases from V and 2 bases from J, leaving 17 bases between. The germline V gene encodes CDR1 SGHVS and CDR2 FNYEAQ.

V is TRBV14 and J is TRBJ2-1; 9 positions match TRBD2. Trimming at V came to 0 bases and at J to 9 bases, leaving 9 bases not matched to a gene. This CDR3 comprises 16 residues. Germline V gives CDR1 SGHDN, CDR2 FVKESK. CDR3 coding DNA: TGTGCCAGCAGCCAAGATGGGGCGGGGGGGCCTACTGAGCAGTTCTTC. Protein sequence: CASSQDGAGGPTEQFF.

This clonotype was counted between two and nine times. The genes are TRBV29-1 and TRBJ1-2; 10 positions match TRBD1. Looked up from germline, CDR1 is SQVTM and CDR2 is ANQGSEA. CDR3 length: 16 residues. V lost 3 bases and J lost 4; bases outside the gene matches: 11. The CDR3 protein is CSVDTGQGKDGYGYTF. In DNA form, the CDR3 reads TGCAGCGTTGATACGGGACAGGGGAAGGACGGCTATGGCTACACCTTC.